The 28 T cell receptor beta chains below all came from one sample that was sequenced in a study of CD8+CD57+ T cells in acquired aplastic anemia. Genomic DNA acted as the template from which TCR beta VDJ combination and CDR3 sequence profiling were carried out. TCRdb used MiXCR to reprocess the reads, holding one entry per CDR3 protein. The sample includes about 190,000 distinct CDR3 sequences, less than 65% of them seen just once. Sequencing input: sorted CD4+, CD8+, or CD8+CD57+ T cells (not recorded which) from PBMCs. These TCRs come from a human donor in good health, serving as a control.

The chain joins TRBV6-5 to TRBJ2-3; TRBD2 matches at 11 bases. Germline V gives CDR1 MNHEY, CDR2 SVGAGI. The CDR3 is 17 amino acids. V lost 8 bases to trimming and J lost 0 bases; unmatched junction nucleotides: 10. CDR3 loop: CASSPLTSGASTDTQYF. The CDR3 coding sequence is TGTGCCAGCTCCCCCCTGACTAGCGGGGCCAGCACAGATACGCAGTATTTT.

About this clonotype: The germline gene is not matched at one end of the junction; a read error may be the cause. The V gene is TRBV5-1, the J gene TRBJ1-1, with D perhaps matching TRBD1 (5 bases). From germline, CDR1 is SGHRS and CDR2 YFSETQ. The length of the CDR3 is 15 residues. CDR3 amino acids: CASGLDSGTSTEAFF. In DNA form, the CDR3 reads TGCGCCAGCGGCTTGGATTCGGGGACCAGCACTGAAGCTTTCTTT.

The chain uses TRBV25-1 and TRBJ2-7; either TRBD1 or TRBD2 may fit D (5 bases each). The CDR3 loop spans 18 amino acids. Germline V gene sequence: CDR1 MGHDK, CDR2 SYGVNS. V was trimmed by 6 bases and J by 5 bases, leaving 29 bases between them. The CDR3 region is CASSPSYTDTQGVHEQYF. The CDR3 DNA follows: TGTGCCAGCAGCCCTAGCTACACAGATACGCAGGGAGTCCACGAGCAGTACTTC.

The genes are TRBV28 and TRBJ1-2, with 9 nucleotides matching TRBD1. The length of the CDR3 is 15 residues. Trimming cost V 5 bases and J 7 bases; bases outside gene matches: 11. The germline CDR1 and CDR2 sequences are MDHEN and SYDVKM. CDR3 sequence: CASSTYRGQVAGYTF. The CDR3 DNA follows: TGTGCCAGCAGTACCTACAGGGGGCAGGTAGCTGGCTACACCTTC.

Ten or more counts support this clonotype. The CDR3, as DNA: TGCAGTGCTAGGGCGGATTTTAGCTCCTATAATTCACCCCTCCACTTT. Translation gives CSARADFSSYNSPLHF. This rearrangement joins TRBV20-1 to TRBJ1-6; unclear D gene. CDR1 DFQATT and CDR2 SNEGSKA come from the germline V gene (reference sequence). The CDR3 spans 16 residues. V was shortened by 3 bases and J by 0 bases, with 12 bases between the two germline ends.

This clonotype was recorded at least ten times. The chain employs TRBV20-1 and TRBJ2-3; D remains ambiguous. Germline V lookup: CDR1 DFQATT, CDR2 SNEGSKA (reference sequence). V gave up 2 bases and J gave up 0 bases, with 6 bases separating them. The CDR3 spans 13 residues. For the CDR3, the DNA is TGCAGTGCTAGATTGCCTAGCACAGATACGCAGTATTTT. Encoded protein: CSARLPSTDTQYF.

This clonotype was seen many times. The gene calls are TRBV12-3 or TRBV12-4 and TRBJ2-7; 7 bases match TRBD1. The CDR3 runs 14 residues. J gave up 6 bases and V 5 bases, and 10 bases lay outside the gene matches. As DNA, the CDR3 is TGTGCCAGCAGTCTAGGACAGGTAAAGTTCGAGCAGTACTTC. It encodes CASSLGQVKFEQYF.

Turning to this clonotype: The germline gene is not matched at one end of the junction; a read error may be the cause. This chain links TRBV20-1 with TRBJ2-7; a possible D gene is TRBD1 (5 bases). This CDR3 has 13 amino acids. Germline V gene lookup returns CDR1 DFQATT and CDR2 SNEGSKA (reference sequence). CDR3 coding DNA: TGCGGTGCCAAGATGACAGAATCCTACGAGCAGTACTTC. This sequence encodes CGAKMTESYEQYF.

There are many counts of this clonotype. The chain carries TRBV15 and TRBJ1-1; TRBD1 is a possible D gene (5 bases). The CDR3 is 13 residues long. Germline values: CDR1 LNHNV, CDR2 YYDKDF (reference sequence). The ends were cut back, 5 bases at V and 6 bases at J, with 13 bases in the middle. The CDR3, as DNA: TGTGCCACCAGCGTCCGGGGGGTGCCTGAAGCTTTCTTT. This translates into CATSVRGVPEAFF.

As to this clonotype: The DNA is omitted, as the CDR3 cannot be located on it reliably, and the CDR3 follows TCRdb's listing. The V call is TRBV7-2, the J call TRBJ2-7; no check of the table's D call, TRBD1, against the DNA was made. 22 amino acids form the CDR3, both terminal residues included. Germline V gene sequence: CDR1 SGHTA, CDR2 FQGNSA. CDR3 region: CASSSPVMCQQPSRDRDYEQYF.

This clonotype was detected ten times or more. This rearrangement joins TRBV4-3 to TRBJ1-6; D gene ambiguous. The CDR3 runs to 16 residues. In germline, CDR1 is LGHNA, CDR2 YSLEER. Trimming left V 0 bases short and J 5 bases short, with 11 bases between. The CDR3 DNA reads as TGCGCCAGCAGCCAAGATGCGGCCTCTAATAATTCACCCCTCCACTTT. As protein: CASSQDAASNNSPLHF.

The chain couples TRBV6-1 to TRBJ1-6; TRBD1 aligns across 10 bases. Per germline, CDR1 MNHNS and CDR2 SASEGT. J gave up 9 bases and V 5 bases, and 7 bases lay outside the gene matches. The CDR3 totals 15 residues. The chain's CDR3 is CASSYEGQGISPLHF. The CDR3 DNA reads TGTGCCAGCAGTTACGAGGGACAGGGGATTTCACCCCTCCACTTT.

This clonotype has a count of ten or more. The genes are TRBV7-2 and TRBJ1-2; possibly TRBD1 for D (6 bases). V was clipped by 5 bases and J by 2 bases, with 9 bases between them. Germline V gene data show CDR1 as SGHTA and CDR2 as FQGNSA. The CDR3 contains 13 residues. CDR3 DNA: TGTGCCAGCAGCCCGGACAGCAACTATGGCTACACCTTC. It translates to CASSPDSNYGYTF.

The chain joins TRBV7-2 to TRBJ2-5; TRBD1 matches 7 bases. With 1 base clipped from V and 11 bases from J, the junction kept 13 bases outside the gene matches. Germline lookup yields CDR1 SGHTA and CDR2 FQGNSA. This CDR3 has 15 amino acids. For the CDR3, the DNA is TGTGCCAGCAGCTTAGACCGACAGGGCCTGGGAGAGCAGTACTTC. Translated, it gives CASSLDRQGLGEQYF. Supplemented by reference TRBV7-2 and TRBJ2-5, the full variable domain reads GAGVSQSPSNKVTEKGKDVELRCDPISGHTALYWYRQSLGQGLEFLIYFQGNSAPDKSGLPSDRFSAERTGGSVSTLTIQRTQQEDSAVYLCASSLDRQGLGEQYFGPGTRLLVL.

The chain recombines TRBV9 with TRBJ2-1, with 13 positions matching TRBD2. Germline V gene sequence: CDR1 SGDLS, CDR2 YYNGEE. After removal of 5 bases from V and 2 bases from J, the junction contained 1 base not matched to a gene. CDR3 length equals 15 residues. In DNA form, the CDR3 reads TGTGCCAGCAGTGGACTAGCGGGGGCCTACAATGAGCAGTTCTTC. It yields the protein CASSGLAGAYNEQFF.

The gene calls are TRBV10-3 and TRBJ1-6; possibly TRBD1 for D (5 bases). CDR3 length: 16 amino acids. In germline, CDR1 is ENHRY, CDR2 SYGVKD. Trimming removed 7 bases at V and 5 bases at J, with 18 bases between. The CDR3 nucleotides are TGTGCCATCAAGAGGCTAGCGGGGGGGAATAATTCACCCCTCCACTTT. Its translation is CAIKRLAGGNNSPLHF.

In this sample, this clonotype turned up many times. The V call is TRBV7-9, the J call TRBJ2-2; TRBD1 might be the D (6 bases). V dropped 5 bases and J dropped 4 bases, with 20 bases sitting between them. From germline, CDR1 is SEHNR and CDR2 FQNEAQ (reference sequence). The CDR3 is made up of 17 amino acids. Here the CDR3 DNA reads TGTGCCAGCAGCCTATACAGGGCAGGACGAAGCACCGGGGAGCTGTTTTTT. Translation: CASSLYRAGRSTGELFF.

The genes are TRBV7-8 and TRBJ1-6; D ambiguous. The V end lost 5 bases, the J end lost 1 base, and 15 bases lay between the germline ends. Per germline, CDR1 SGHVS and CDR2 FQNEAQ. The CDR3 sequence is 17 residues long. The CDR3 protein is CASSPLGKVSYNSPLHF. The CDR3, as DNA: TGTGCCAGCAGCCCCCTGGGGAAGGTGTCCTATAATTCACCCCTCCACTTT.

A few counts support this clonotype. V gene TRBV19 combines with J gene TRBJ1-5; TRBD1 might be the D (5 bases). V was shortened by 6 bases and J by 12 bases, with 24 bases between the two germline ends. The CDR3 consists of 15 residues. Germline CDR1 LNHDA, CDR2 SQIVND (reference sequence). The CDR3 DNA follows: TGTGCCAGTAGAGACGATCGGCAGGGAAACCTGATCCAGCATTTT. Translated: CASRDDRQGNLIQHF.

Many counts were recorded for this clonotype. The gene calls are TRBV29-1 and TRBJ1-5; D may be TRBD1 (6 bases). V gave up 7 bases and J gave up 6 bases, with 13 bases separating them. This CDR3 comprises 12 residues. CDR1 and CDR2 (germline): SQVTM, ANQGSEA. CDR3 bases: TGCAGCGGGGGGCAGGTGGGTCAGCCCCAGCATTTT. Translating it yields CSGGQVGQPQHF.

Many counts were recorded for this clonotype. The V gene is TRBV7-9, the J gene TRBJ1-3, with D unclear. CDR3 size: 14 residues. V lost 1 base and J 6 bases, leaving 10 bases between the germline ends. Per germline, CDR1 SEHNR and CDR2 FQNEAQ (reference sequence). The CDR3: CASSLVAETNTIYF. The DNA of the CDR3 is TGTGCCAGCAGCTTAGTGGCGGAGACAAACACCATATATTTT.

CDR3 nucleotides: TGTGCCAGCAGCCGAGGGCATCTTGGCTATGGCTACACCTTC. Translating gives CASSRGHLGYGYTF. This sequence joins TRBV7-2 and TRBJ1-2; D unclear. The CDR3 runs to 14 residues. The ends were cut back, 5 bases at V and 4 bases at J, with 14 bases in the middle. Germline assignment: CDR1 SGHTA and CDR2 FQGNSA.

This clonotype was found many times. V gene TRBV12-3 or TRBV12-4 combines with J gene TRBJ1-5, with TRBD1 identical over 10 bases. The CDR3 has 15 amino acids. The trim removed 6 bases at V and 6 bases at J, leaving 8 bases unmatched. The CDR3 here is CASSPTGGVSQPQHF. The CDR3 nucleotides are TGTGCCAGCAGCCCGACAGGGGGCGTTTCTCAGCCCCAGCATTTT.

This clonotype has ten or more counts. The V and J genes are TRBV4-3 and TRBJ1-2; D unresolved. This CDR3 spans 14 amino acids. Between the trimmed V and J ends, which lost 1 base and 1 base, there was a span of 7 bases. The germline V gene has CDR1 LGHNA and CDR2 YSLEER. The CDR3 is CASSQVAGNYGYTF. CDR3 in DNA: TGCGCCAGCAGCCAAGTGGCGGGTAACTATGGCTACACCTTC.

This clonotype was recorded at least ten times. V and J are TRBV7-3 and TRBJ2-3; 12 bases map to TRBD2. The J segment lost 4 bases and the V segment lost 6 bases, leaving 2 bases of the junction unmatched. CDR3 size: 14 residues. The germline gives CDR1 SGHTA, CDR2 FQGTGA. CDR3 coding DNA: TGTGCCAGCAGGGCTAGCGGGGGGGCAGATACGCAGTATTTT. Translated, it gives CASRASGGADTQYF.

There are many counts of this clonotype. The chain joins TRBV5-1 to TRBJ1-4; 7 nucleotides match TRBD1. With 4 bases clipped from V and 3 bases from J, the junction kept 12 bases outside the gene matches. This CDR3 is built from 17 residues. Germline-derived CDR1 and CDR2 are SGHRS and YFSETQ. The CDR3 loop is CASSHPPDREANEKLFF. The CDR3 nucleotides are TGCGCCAGCAGCCACCCACCCGACAGGGAGGCTAATGAAAAACTGTTTTTT. The full variable domain, with the rest looked up from reference TRBV5-1 and TRBJ1-4, is KAGVTQTPRYLIKTRGQQVTLSCSPISGHRSVSWYQQTPGQGLQFLFEYFSETQRNKGNFPGRFSGRQFSNSRSEMNVSTLELGDSALYLCASSHPPDREANEKLFFGSGTQLSVL.

This chain uses TRBV29-1 with TRBJ2-3, with D hard to call. Germline V gives CDR1 SQVTM, CDR2 ANQGSEA. This CDR3 spans 12 amino acids. Trimming removed 1 base from V and 1 base from J, with 3 bases in between. The DNA of the CDR3 is TGCAGCGTTGAAGGGGGCACAGATACGCAGTATTTT. Translation gives CSVEGGTDTQYF.

This clonotype came up a few times. One base away lies a much larger clone, so this may be a sequencing read error. V usage is TRBV5-1 and J usage is TRBJ2-2; TRBD1 might be the D (7 bases). V was cut by 4 bases and J by 5 bases, with 18 bases left in between. Germline CDR1 reads SGHRS; CDR2 reads YFSETQ. The CDR3 spans 16 residues. This chain's CDR3 is CASSLLARGQTGELFF. The CDR3 region has the DNA TGCGCCAGCAGCCTGCTAGCGAGGGGGCAGACCGGGGAGCTGTTTTTT.